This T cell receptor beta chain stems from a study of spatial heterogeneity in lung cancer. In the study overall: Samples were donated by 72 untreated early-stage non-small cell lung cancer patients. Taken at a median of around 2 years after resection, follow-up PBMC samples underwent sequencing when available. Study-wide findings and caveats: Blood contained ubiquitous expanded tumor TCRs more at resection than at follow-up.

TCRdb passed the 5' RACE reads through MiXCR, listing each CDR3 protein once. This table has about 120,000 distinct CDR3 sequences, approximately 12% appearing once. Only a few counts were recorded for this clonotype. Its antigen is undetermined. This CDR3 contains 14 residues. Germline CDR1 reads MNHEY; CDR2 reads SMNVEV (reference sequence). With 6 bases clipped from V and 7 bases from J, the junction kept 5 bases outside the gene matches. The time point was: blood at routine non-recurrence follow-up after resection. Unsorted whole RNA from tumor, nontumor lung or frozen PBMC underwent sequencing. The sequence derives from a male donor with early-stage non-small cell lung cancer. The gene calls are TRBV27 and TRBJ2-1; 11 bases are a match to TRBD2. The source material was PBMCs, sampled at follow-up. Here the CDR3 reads CASRVAGGQNEQFF. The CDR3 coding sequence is TGTGCCAGCAGGGTAGCGGGGGGGCAAAATGAGCAGTTCTTC.